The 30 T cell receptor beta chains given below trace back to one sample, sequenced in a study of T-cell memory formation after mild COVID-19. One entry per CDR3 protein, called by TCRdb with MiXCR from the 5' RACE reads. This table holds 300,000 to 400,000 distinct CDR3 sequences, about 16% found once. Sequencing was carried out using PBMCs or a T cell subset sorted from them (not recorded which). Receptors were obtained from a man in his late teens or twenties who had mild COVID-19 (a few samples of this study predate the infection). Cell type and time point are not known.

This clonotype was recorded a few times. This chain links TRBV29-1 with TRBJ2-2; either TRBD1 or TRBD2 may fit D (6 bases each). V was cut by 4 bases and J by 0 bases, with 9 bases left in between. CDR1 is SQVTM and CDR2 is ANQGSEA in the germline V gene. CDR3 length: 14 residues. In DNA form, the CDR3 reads TGCAGCGTTGGGGGGGCAGCGAACACCGGGGAGCTGTTTTTT. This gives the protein CSVGGAANTGELFF.

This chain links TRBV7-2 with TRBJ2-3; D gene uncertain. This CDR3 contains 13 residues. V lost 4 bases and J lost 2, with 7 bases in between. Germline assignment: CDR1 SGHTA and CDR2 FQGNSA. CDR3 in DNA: TGTGCCAGCAGCTCCACCCCCACAGATACGCAGTATTTT. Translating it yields CASSSTPTDTQYF.

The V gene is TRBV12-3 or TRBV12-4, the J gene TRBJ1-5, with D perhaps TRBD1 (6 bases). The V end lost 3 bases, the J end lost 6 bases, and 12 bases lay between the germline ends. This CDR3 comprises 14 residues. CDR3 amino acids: CASSFVEGGQPQHF. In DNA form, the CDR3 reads TGTGCCAGCAGTTTTGTGGAGGGGGGTCAGCCCCAGCATTTT.

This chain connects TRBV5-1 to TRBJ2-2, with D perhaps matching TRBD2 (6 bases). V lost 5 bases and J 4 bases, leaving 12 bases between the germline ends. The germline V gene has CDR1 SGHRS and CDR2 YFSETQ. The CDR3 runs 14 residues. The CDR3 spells CASRTGTLTGELFF. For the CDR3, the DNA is TGCGCCAGCAGGACCGGGACTCTCACCGGGGAGCTGTTTTTT.

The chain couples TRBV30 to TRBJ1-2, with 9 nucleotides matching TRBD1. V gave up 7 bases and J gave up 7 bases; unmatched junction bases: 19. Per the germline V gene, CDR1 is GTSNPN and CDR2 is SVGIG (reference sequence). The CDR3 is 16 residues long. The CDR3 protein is CASSPSPGQGKSGYTF. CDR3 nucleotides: TGTGCCTCTTCCCCCTCTCCGGGACAGGGAAAGAGTGGCTACACCTTC.

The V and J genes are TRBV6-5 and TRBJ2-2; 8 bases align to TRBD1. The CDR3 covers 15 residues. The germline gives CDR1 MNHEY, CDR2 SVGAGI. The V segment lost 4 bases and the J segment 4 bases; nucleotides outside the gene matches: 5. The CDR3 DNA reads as TGTGCCAGCAGTTTGACAGGGGCGGGCACCGGGGAGCTGTTTTTT. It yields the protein CASSLTGAGTGELFF.

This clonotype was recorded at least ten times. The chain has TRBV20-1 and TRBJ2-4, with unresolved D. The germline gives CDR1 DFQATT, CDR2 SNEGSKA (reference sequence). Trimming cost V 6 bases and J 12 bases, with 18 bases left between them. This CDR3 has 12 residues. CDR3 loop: CSAQIGLADQYF. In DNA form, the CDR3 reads TGCAGTGCCCAGATCGGCCTGGCAGATCAGTACTTC.

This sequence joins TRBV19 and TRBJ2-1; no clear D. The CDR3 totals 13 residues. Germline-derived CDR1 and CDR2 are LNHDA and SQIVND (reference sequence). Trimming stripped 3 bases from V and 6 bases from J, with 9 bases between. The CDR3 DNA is TGTGCCAGTAGTATGGTAGGGATCAATGAGCAGTTCTTC. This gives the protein CASSMVGINEQFF.

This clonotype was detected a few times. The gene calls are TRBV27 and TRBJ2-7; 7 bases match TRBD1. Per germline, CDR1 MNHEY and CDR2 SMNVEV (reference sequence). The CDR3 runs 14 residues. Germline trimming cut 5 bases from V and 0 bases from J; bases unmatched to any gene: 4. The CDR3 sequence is CASSPGQLSYEQYF. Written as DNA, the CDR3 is TGTGCCAGCAGTCCGGGACAGCTCTCCTACGAGCAGTACTTC.

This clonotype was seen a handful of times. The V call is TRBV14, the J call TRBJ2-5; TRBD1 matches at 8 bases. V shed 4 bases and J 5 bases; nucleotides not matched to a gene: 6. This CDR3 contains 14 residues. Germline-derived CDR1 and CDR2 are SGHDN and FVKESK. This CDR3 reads CASSLTGVRETQYF. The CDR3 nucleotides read TGTGCCAGCAGCCTGACAGGGGTCCGCGAGACCCAGTACTTC.

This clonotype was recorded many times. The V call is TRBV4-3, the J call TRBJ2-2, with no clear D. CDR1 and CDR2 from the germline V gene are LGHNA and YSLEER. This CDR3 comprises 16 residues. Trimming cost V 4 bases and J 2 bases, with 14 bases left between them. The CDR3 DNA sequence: TGCGCCAGCAGCCGCGCCAAGTCATCAAACACCGGGGAGCTGTTTTTT. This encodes CASSRAKSSNTGELFF.

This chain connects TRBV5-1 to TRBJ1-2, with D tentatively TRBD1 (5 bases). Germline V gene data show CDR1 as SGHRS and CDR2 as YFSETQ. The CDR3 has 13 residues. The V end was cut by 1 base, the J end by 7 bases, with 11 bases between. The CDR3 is CASSLRGSGGYTF. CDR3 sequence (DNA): TGCGCCAGCAGCTTGAGGGGAAGTGGTGGCTACACCTTC.

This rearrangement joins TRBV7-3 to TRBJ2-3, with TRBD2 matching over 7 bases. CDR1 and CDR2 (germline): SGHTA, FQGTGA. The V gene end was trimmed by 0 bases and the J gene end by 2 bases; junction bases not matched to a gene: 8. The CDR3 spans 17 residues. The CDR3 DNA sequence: TGTGCCAGCAGCTTAACGAGGAGCGGGGACGCCACAGATACGCAGTATTTT. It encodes CASSLTRSGDATDTQYF. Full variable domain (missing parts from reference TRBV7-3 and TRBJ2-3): GAGVSQTPSNKVTEKGKYVELRCDPISGHTALYWYRQSLGQGPEFLIYFQGTGAADDSGLPNDRFFAVRPEGSVSTLKIQRTERGDSAVYLCASSLTRSGDATDTQYFGPGTRLTVL.

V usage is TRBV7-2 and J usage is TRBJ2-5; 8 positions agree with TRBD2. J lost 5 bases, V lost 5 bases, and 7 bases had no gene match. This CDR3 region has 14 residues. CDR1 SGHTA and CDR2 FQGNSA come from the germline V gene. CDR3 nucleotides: TGTGCCAGCAGCCCCACACGGGGGGGCGAGACCCAGTACTTC. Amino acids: CASSPTRGGETQYF.

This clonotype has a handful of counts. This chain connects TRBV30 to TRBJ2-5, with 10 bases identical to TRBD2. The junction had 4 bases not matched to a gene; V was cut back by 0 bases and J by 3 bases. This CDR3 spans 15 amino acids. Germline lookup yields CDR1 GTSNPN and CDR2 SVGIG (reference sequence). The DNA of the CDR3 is TGTGCCTGGAGTGTGGGGCTAGCGGGGGAAGAGACCCAGTACTTC. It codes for CAWSVGLAGEETQYF.

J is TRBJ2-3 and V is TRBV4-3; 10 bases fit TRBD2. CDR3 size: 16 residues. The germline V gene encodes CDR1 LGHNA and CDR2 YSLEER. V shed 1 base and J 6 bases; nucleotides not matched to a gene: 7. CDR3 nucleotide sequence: TGCGCCAGCAGCCAAGTAAGCGGGGGGGCAACGGATACGCAGTATTTT. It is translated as CASSQVSGGATDTQYF.

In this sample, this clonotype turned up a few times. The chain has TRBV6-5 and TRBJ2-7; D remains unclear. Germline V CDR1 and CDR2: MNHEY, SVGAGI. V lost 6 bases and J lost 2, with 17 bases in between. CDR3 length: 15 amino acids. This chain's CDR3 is CASRGVADPPYEQYF. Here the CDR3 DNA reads TGTGCCAGCAGGGGCGTGGCGGACCCGCCCTACGAGCAGTACTTC.

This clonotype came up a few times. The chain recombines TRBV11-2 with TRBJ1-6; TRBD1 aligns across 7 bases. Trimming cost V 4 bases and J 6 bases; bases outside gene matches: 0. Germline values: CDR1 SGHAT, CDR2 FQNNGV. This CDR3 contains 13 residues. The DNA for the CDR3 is TGTGCCAGCAGCTACAGGGGTAATTCACCCCTCCACTTT. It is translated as CASSYRGNSPLHF.

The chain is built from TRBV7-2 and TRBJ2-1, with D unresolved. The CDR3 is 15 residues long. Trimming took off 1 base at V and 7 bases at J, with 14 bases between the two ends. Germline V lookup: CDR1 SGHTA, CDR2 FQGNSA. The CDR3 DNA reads TGTGCCAGCAGCTTAGAAGGTACTATTCTAAATGAGCAGTTCTTC. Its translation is CASSLEGTILNEQFF.

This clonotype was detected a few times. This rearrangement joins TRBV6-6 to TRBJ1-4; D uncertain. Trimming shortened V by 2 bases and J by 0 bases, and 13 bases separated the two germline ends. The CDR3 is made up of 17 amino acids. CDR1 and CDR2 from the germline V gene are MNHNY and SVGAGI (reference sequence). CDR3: CASSYGQRRATNEKLFF. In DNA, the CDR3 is TGTGCCAGCAGTTACGGGCAGAGAAGAGCAACTAATGAAAAACTGTTTTTT.

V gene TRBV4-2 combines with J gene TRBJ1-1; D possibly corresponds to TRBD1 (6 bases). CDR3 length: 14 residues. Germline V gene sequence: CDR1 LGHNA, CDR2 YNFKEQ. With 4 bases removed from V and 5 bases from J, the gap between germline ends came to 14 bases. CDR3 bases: TGTGCCAGCAGCCTGCCGGGAAGGGGGACTGAAGCTTTCTTT. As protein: CASSLPGRGTEAFF.

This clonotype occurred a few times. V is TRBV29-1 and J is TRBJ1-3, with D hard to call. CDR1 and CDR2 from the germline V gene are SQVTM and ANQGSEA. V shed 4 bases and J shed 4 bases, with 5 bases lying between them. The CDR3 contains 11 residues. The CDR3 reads CSVVEGNTIYF. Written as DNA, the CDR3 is TGCAGCGTTGTAGAAGGAAACACCATATATTTT.

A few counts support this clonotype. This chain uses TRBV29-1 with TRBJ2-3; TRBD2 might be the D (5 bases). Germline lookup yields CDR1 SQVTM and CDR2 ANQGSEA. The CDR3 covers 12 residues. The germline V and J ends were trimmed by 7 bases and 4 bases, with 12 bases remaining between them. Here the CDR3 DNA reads TGCAGCGGCAACGAGGGAGCAGATACGCAGTATTTT. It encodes CSGNEGADTQYF.

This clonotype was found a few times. The CDR3 is CASSSETGTSRGKLDTQYF. The CDR3 DNA reads as TGTGCCAGCAGCTCCGAAACCGGGACTAGCCGGGGGAAGTTAGATACGCAGTATTTT. This chain connects TRBV7-6 to TRBJ2-3; 9 bases align to TRBD2. V lost 4 bases, J lost 5 bases, and 19 bases stayed unmatched. The CDR3 loop spans 19 amino acids. Germline lookup yields CDR1 SGHVS and CDR2 FNYEAQ.

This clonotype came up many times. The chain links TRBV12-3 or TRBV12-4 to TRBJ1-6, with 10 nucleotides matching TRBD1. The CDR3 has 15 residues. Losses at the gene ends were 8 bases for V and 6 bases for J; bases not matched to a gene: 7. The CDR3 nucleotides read TGTGCCAGCCGTACCGGGACAGGGGTTAATTCACCCCTCCACTTT. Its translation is CASRTGTGVNSPLHF.

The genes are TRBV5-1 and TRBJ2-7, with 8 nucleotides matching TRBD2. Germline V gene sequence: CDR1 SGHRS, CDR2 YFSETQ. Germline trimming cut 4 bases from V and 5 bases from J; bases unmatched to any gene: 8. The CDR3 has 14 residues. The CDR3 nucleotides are TGCGCCAGCAGCCCGGGACTAGTCCCTAACGAGCAGTACGTC. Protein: CASSPGLVPNEQYV.

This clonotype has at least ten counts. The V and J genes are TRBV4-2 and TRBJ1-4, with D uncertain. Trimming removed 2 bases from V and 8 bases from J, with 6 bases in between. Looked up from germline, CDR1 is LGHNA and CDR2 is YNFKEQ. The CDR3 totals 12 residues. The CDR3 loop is CASSQNTEKLFF. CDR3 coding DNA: TGTGCCAGCAGCCAAAACACGGAAAAACTGTTTTTT.

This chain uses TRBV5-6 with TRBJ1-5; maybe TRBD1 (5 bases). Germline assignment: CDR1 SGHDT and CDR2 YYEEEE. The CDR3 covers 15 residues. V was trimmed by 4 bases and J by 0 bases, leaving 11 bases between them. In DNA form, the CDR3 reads TGTGCCAGCAGCGACAGAATGTATAGCAATCAGCCCCAGCATTTT. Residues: CASSDRMYSNQPQHF.

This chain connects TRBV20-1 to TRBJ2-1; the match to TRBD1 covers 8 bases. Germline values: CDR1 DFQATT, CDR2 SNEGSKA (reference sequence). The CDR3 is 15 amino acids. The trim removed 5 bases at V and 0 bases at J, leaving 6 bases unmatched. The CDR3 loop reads CSAFTGGSSYNEQFF. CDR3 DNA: TGCAGTGCTTTTACAGGGGGGAGCTCCTACAATGAGCAGTTCTTC.

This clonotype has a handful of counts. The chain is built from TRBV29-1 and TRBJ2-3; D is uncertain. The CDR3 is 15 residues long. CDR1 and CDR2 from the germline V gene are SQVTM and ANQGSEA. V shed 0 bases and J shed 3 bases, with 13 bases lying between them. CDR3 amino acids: CSVEDLRPRTDTQYF. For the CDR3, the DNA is TGCAGCGTTGAAGATCTCCGACCTAGAACAGATACGCAGTATTTT.